A single sample is the source of the 6 T cell receptor beta chains below, sequenced in a study of cytomegalovirus exposure and HLA in healthy donors. The PCR employed 60 Vbeta primers together with 13 Jbeta primers. Sequenced by immunoSEQ multiplex PCR; TCRdb stores in-frame clones only, minus some. The sample contains some 100,000 clones, 65% to 90% of which appear only once. Sequencing used PBMCs. Every receptor here comes from a woman aged 18-29 years in good health and CMV-seronegative.

This clone was picked up a small number of times. V usage is TRBV5-1 and J usage is TRBJ1-2, with TRBD1 matching 7 bases. Germline CDR1 reads SGHRS; CDR2 reads YFSETQ. The CDR3 runs 13 residues. The ends lost 4 bases at V and 8 bases at J; junction bases unmatched: 8. Here the CDR3 DNA reads TGCGCCAGCAGCGAGACAGGGAAGGGAGGCTACACCTTC. It codes for CASSETGKGGYTF.

This chain links TRBV19 with TRBJ2-5, with TRBD1 identical over 9 bases. The J call may be faulty, since TRBJ2-7 better matches the DNA end. The CDR3 loop spans 15 amino acids. Germline assignment: CDR1 LNHDA and CDR2 SQIVND (reference sequence). The CDR3 here is CASSRGTGLIDEQYF. The CDR3 DNA reads TGTGCCAGTAGTCGGGGGACAGGGTTAATCGACGAGCAGTACTTC.

The chain uses TRBV29-1 and TRBJ2-5; 9 nucleotides line up with TRBD1. The end of the DNA fits TRBJ2-7 better, so the J call may be wrong. This CDR3 contains 15 residues. Germline assignment: CDR1 SQVTM and CDR2 ANQGSEA. The CDR3 nucleotides read TGCAGCGTTGAGGACAGGGGTTCTAGTAACTACGAGCAGTACTTC. Translation: CSVEDRGSSNYEQYF.

V and J are TRBV7-2 and TRBJ2-3, with D possibly being TRBD1 (6 bases). The germline V and J ends were trimmed by 5 bases and 0 bases, with 15 bases remaining between them. Germline-derived CDR1 and CDR2 are SGHTA and FQGNSA. The CDR3 has 16 residues. The CDR3 sequence: CASSPQQGISTDTQYF. The CDR3 DNA is TGTGCCAGCAGCCCCCAACAGGGAATTAGCACAGATACGCAGTATTTT.

V is TRBV14 and J is TRBJ1-4; 10 positions match TRBD1. The length of the CDR3 is 15 residues. V was pared by 3 bases and J by 7 bases, with 5 bases of the junction left unmatched. Germline V gene data show CDR1 as SGHDN and CDR2 as FVKESK. This chain's CDR3 is CASSQAGTGAEKLFF. The CDR3 coding sequence is TGTGCCAGCAGCCAGGCCGGGACAGGGGCTGAAAAACTGTTTTTT.

The chain uses TRBV7-6 and TRBJ2-5; 15 bases match TRBD2. TRBJ2-7 explains the end of the DNA better; the J call may be wrong. CDR1 and CDR2 (germline): SGHVS, FNYEAQ. CDR3 length: 16 residues. This chain's CDR3 is CASSSGLAGGIFEQYF. In DNA form, the CDR3 reads TGTGCCAGCAGCTCGGGACTAGCGGGGGGAATATTCGAGCAGTACTTC.